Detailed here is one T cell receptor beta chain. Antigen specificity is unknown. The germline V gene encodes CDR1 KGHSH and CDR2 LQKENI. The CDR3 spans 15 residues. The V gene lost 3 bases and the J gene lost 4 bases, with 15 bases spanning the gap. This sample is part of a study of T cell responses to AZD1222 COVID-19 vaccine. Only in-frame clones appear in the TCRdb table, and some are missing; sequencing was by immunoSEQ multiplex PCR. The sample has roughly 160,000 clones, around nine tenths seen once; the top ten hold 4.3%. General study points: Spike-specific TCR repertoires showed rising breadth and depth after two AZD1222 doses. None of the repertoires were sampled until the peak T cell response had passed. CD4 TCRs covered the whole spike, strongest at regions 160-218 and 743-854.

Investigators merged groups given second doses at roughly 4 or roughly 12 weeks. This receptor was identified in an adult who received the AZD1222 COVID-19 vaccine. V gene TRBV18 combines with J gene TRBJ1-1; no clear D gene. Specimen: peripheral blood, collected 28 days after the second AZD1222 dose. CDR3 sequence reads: CASSPSGESGTEAFF. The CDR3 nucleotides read TGTGCCAGCTCACCGAGCGGGGAATCGGGCACTGAAGCTTTCTTT.